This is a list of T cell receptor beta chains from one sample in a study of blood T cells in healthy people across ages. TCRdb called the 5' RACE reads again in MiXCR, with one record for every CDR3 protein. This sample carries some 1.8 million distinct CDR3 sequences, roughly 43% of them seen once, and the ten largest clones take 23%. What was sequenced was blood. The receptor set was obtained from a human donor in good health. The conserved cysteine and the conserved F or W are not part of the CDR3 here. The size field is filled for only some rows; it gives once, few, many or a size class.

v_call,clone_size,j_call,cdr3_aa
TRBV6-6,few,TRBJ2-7,ASSDIRGYEQY
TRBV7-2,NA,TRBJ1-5,ASSPHGGADQNQPQH
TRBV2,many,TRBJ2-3,ARAEGRPGEGNTADTQY
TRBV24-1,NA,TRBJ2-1,ATSDFPGNEQF
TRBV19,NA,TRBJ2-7,ASRTQGAAYEQY
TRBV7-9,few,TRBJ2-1,ASSFLRDRAGEQF
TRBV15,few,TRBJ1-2,ATSRGMGTTNYGYT
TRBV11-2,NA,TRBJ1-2,ASSLDLPGTAGYT
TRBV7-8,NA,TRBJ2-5,ASSIPGTGDIETQY
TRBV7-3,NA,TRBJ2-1,ASSLEGKVLDGQF
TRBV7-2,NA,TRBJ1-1,ASSPPRTGYTEAF
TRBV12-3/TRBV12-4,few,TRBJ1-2,ASRSGTVGYT
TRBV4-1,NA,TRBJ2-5,ASSPFGPQEAQY
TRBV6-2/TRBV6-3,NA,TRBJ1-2,ASSYLFAGYT
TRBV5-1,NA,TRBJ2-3,ASSFPPSGVETSTDTQY
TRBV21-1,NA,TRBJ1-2,ASSKYFGGTGVNGYT
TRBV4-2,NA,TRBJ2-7,ASSQGGPGLGGSEQY
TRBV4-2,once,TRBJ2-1,ASSQDVRATYNEQF
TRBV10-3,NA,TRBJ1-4,AISASDQKEKLF
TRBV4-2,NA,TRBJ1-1,ASSQVTYTMNTEAF
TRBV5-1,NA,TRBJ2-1,ASSLASRGQETQF
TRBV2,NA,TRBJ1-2,ASSDEDRGVDYGYT
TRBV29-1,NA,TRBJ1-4,SVQDAGEKLF
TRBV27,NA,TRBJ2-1,ASSLFPPDRPNEQF
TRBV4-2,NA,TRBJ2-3,ASSQVISTDTQY
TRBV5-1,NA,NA,ASSLVDDEQY
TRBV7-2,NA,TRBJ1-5,ASSLNQNQPQH
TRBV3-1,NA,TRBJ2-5,ASSQRGRKETQY
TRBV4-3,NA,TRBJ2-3,ASSQDGGVATDTQY
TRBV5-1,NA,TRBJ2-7,ASSQGERGGRYEQY
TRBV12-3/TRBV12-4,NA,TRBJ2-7,ASTSTGGATSYEQY
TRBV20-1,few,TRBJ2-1,SARTSGWGEQF
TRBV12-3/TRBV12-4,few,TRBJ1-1,ASSLKTGGTEAF
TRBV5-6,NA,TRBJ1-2,ASSSGVGYT
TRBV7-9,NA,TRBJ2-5,ASSLADRDQETQY